This is a list of T cell receptor beta chains from one sample in a study of metastatic and nonmetastatic thyroid tumors. TCRdb re-called the PCR reads through MiXCR. The sample lists under 15,000 clones, 9.5% to 13% occurring once. The specimen sequenced was blood. The receptors originated from a female donor with papillary thyroid cancer or a benign thyroid nodule (not recorded which). Some clones in this sample may be carry-over from other donors' samples. Each CDR3 is given with its conserved first and last residue. Each record gives: J gene, V gene, CDR3 protein.

TRBJ1-1	TRBV5-1	CASSPKTGENTEAFF
TRBJ2-5	TRBV20-1	CSARARLAGQETQYF
TRBJ2-2	TRBV3-1	CASSQGCANTGELFF
TRBJ1-2	TRBV4-2	CASSQETTRSLYGYTF
TRBJ1-2	TRBV10-1	CANKGSQTNYGYTF
TRBJ1-4	TRBV5-4	CASSNNRGLDEKLFF
TRBJ1-1	TRBV11-1	CASSPRIGTGANTEAFF
TRBJ1-5	TRBV9	CASSASTQGQPQHF
TRBJ2-6	TRBV7-3	CASSLGEGGANVLTF
TRBJ1-6	TRBV11-3	CASSLVPIGSPLHF
TRBJ1-3	TRBV6-1	CASSRDSFSGNTIYF
TRBJ2-3	TRBV9	CASSVSTGGPRTDTQYF
TRBJ2-3	TRBV11-3	CASSWTGTVIADTQYF
TRBJ2-5	TRBV6-1	CAGETRLQETQYF
TRBJ2-3	TRBV19	CASSIQGELSDTQYF
TRBJ2-1	TRBV9	CASSISGGLYNEQFF
TRBJ2-2	TRBV3-1	CASSQATSGPGELFF
TRBJ1-4	TRBV29-1	CSVALAGGEKLFF